This T cell receptor beta chain was sequenced in a study of T cell responses to AZD1222 COVID-19 vaccine (dated by TCRdb to about 2021). Some background on the complete study: A total of approximately 240 trial participants underwent TCR sequencing, of whom roughly 210 had received two doses of AZD1222 and roughly 26 had received two doses of the MenACWY control vaccine. Trial participants were enrolled by age into subgroups of 18-55, 56-69 and 70-plus years, and roughly 150, 30 and 60 TCR-sequenced participants, respectively, were included in these subgroups.

What the study reported, not specific to this receptor: Epitopes outside the regions mutated in the B.1.351 and B.1.1.7 variants were reportedly recognized by nearly half of the unique spike-specific TCRs. Conclusions about previously exposed vaccinees are limited because only a handful of AZD1222 recipients were SARS-CoV-2 seropositive at baseline. In the small 56-69-year group, the increase in depth fell short of significance, most likely because of low power. Because no samples from the day 14 peak response were available, repertoires could be characterized only after the peak T cell response. CD4 TCRs associated with the vaccine covered the entire spike protein, and the dominant responses were in regions 160-218 and 743-854. Participants were mostly white British, with more females than males. The authors suggested clonal diversity may have been underestimated. A significant rise in spike-specific TCR breadth and depth was observed after two AZD1222 doses relative to day 0 and relative to MenACWY recipients.

The CDR3 regions of human TCRbeta chains were analyzed by immunosequencing. The paper's data handling went like this. Repertoire TCRs were matched against a reference library of SARS-CoV-2-specific TCRs generated with the MIRA antigen-specificity platform. Breadth was defined as the fraction of unique TCRs that were SARS-CoV-2-associated. Depth was defined as the fraction of total T cells that were SARS-CoV-2-associated. Using the MIRA data, every spike-specific TCR was mapped to the spike region that the TCR reacted to and assigned to either a CD4 or a CD8 class. Log10-transformed breadth and depth values were compared by one-way ANOVA with Sidak's multiple comparisons tests. TCRdb obtained this table from immuneACCESS and retained in-frame rearrangements with V and J assigned. These tables miss some clones; where compared with another copy, unresolved V genes account for less than half of the shortfall, and the remainder is unexplained. V, J and clone size are those of that table, while D and trimming were read from the DNA. The sample profile shows more than 150,000 clones; approximately 90% of them were found once. The top ten hold more than 1.3% of the sample.

Trimming removed 0 bases from V and 4 bases from J, leaving 15 bases between the germline ends. CDR1 and CDR2 are drawn from the germline V gene: ENHRY, SYGVKD. The CDR3 runs 16 amino acids, cysteine and phenylalanine included. Only the CDR3 portion is preserved as DNA: 48 bases, with reading frame beginning at the first base. Remarks on this clone: The target of this receptor is not known. Per-base qualities were not stored, and no clone one base away is much larger.

The label giving this sample's time point can be read as: about 28 days (+/-7) after the second vaccine dose. AZD1222 recipients whose second dose came at about 4 weeks and those whose second dose came at about 12 weeks were combined into one group, since spike-specific TCR depth and breadth did not differ between the two schedules. Vaccinee samples came from UK trials COV001 and COV002, including a single-blind randomized controlled phase 2/3 trial of AZD1222 (ChAdOx1 nCoV-19) in healthy adults. For TCRbeta chain sequencing, PBMC samples from trial participants were taken at day 0 and at day 28 after the second dose.

The sequence was obtained from an adult who received the AZD1222 COVID-19 vaccine. Sequenced material: peripheral blood, taken 28 days after the second AZD1222 dose. The chain is made from TRBV10-3 and TRBJ1-1; the D segment cannot be called with confidence. The CDR3 sequence is CAISESLGRPGTEAFF. The DNA reads as follows: TGTGCCATCAGTGAGTCTTTGGGCAGGCCAGGCACTGAAGCTTTCTTT.